The 30 T cell receptor beta chains listed next were all sequenced from one sample in a study of cytomegalovirus exposure and HLA in healthy donors. The PCR had 60 Vbeta and 13 Jbeta primers. TCRdb's copy holds only in-frame clones and misses some; the assay was immunoSEQ multiplex PCR. The sample records 150,000 to 200,000 clones, 77% being singletons. Sequenced input: PBMCs. These receptors were collected from a woman aged 60-75 years in good health and CMV-seropositive.

This chain joins TRBV19 and TRBJ1-3; unclear D gene. The germline V and J ends were trimmed by 6 bases and 3 bases, with 9 bases remaining between them. Germline values: CDR1 LNHDA, CDR2 SQIVND (reference sequence). The CDR3 extends over 13 amino acids. CDR3 in amino acids: CASRWQNGNTIYF. CDR3 nucleotide sequence: TGTGCCAGTAGATGGCAGAATGGAAACACCATATATTTT.

This chain connects TRBV6-6 to TRBJ2-7; 9 bases are shared with TRBD2. J lost 0 bases, V lost 5 bases, and 5 bases had no gene match. This CDR3 is 15 amino acids long. CDR1 is MNHNY, CDR2 SVGAGI, per germline (reference sequence). The CDR3 sequence: CASSTGSGSSYEQYF. The CDR3 nucleotides are TGTGCCAGCAGTACGGGTAGCGGGAGCTCCTACGAGCAGTACTTC.

The chain recombines TRBV30 with TRBJ2-3, with 9 bases matching TRBD2. V lost 2 bases, J lost 4 bases, and 4 bases stayed unmatched. In germline, CDR1 is GTSNPN, CDR2 SVGIG (reference sequence). This CDR3 is built from 14 residues. The CDR3, as DNA: TGTGCCTGGAGTATTGCGGGGGGGCCAGATACGCAGTATTTT. Amino acids: CAWSIAGGPDTQYF.

The gene calls are TRBV5-4 and TRBJ2-3; 14 positions agree with TRBD2. Germline CDR1 reads SGHNT; CDR2 reads YYREEE (reference sequence). The CDR3 spans 16 residues. J was trimmed by 5 bases and V by 4 bases; bases with no gene match: 6. The CDR3 coding sequence is TGTGCCAGCAGCCTGGGACTAGCGGGAGTAGTAGATACGCAGTATTTT. Protein product: CASSLGLAGVVDTQYF.

This chain links TRBV5-4 with TRBJ2-1; 14 nucleotides agree with TRBD2. The CDR3 is made up of 18 amino acids. The germline gives CDR1 SGHNT, CDR2 YYREEE (reference sequence). V shed 3 bases, J shed 12 bases, and the junction held 17 bases outside the gene matches. The CDR3 spells CASSSGTAGLAGEGGQFF. Here the CDR3 DNA reads TGTGCCAGCAGCTCAGGGACGGCGGGACTAGCGGGGGAAGGGGGGCAGTTCTTC.

The gene calls are TRBV7-7 and TRBJ1-5; TRBD1 matches 12 bases. CDR3 length: 20 amino acids. The ends lost 5 bases at V and 3 bases at J; junction bases unmatched: 17. Germline CDR1 SSHAT, CDR2 FNYEAQ (reference sequence). The CDR3 DNA reads TGTGCCAGCAGCGTAGAATTTGTGGGGACAGGGGGCGGTGACAATCAGCCCCAGCATTTT. Its translation is CASSVEFVGTGGGDNQPQHF.

Points on this clone: At one boundary the junction diverges from the germline segment, which might be a read error. The rearrangement joins TRBV28 to TRBJ1-2, with D possibly being TRBD1 (5 bases). The CDR3 runs to 15 residues. Germline V gene lookup returns CDR1 MDHEN and CDR2 SYDVKM. DNA of the CDR3: TGTGCCAGCAGTCCCCCGGGGGGACCAAACTCTGGCTACACCTTC. Its protein product is CASSPPGGPNSGYTF.

The chain employs TRBV15 and TRBJ2-5; 7 nucleotides line up with TRBD2. J was trimmed by 2 bases and V by 0 bases; bases with no gene match: 18. This CDR3 region has 20 residues. Germline V gene sequence: CDR1 LNHNV, CDR2 YYDKDF (reference sequence). CDR3 bases: TGTGCCACCAGCAGAGATTCAGCGGGGCCAGCCCCCATGTGGCAAGAGACCCAGTACTTC. Translation: CATSRDSAGPAPMWQETQYF. Filled out from reference TRBV15 and TRBJ2-5, the complete variable domain reads DAMVIQNPRYQVTQFGKPVTLSCSQTLNHNVMYWYQQKSSQAPKLLFHYYDKDFNNEADTPDNFQSRRPNTSFCFLDIRSPGLGDTAMYLCATSRDSAGPAPMWQETQYFGPGTRLLVL.

The chain couples TRBV9 to TRBJ2-7; TRBD2 might be the D (6 bases). This CDR3 has 15 residues. Germline CDR1 reads SGDLS; CDR2 reads YYNGEE. Deletions cut 4 bases from V and 2 bases from J, with 16 bases between. The CDR3 spells CASSPGTGATYEQYF. The CDR3 nucleotides are TGTGCCAGCAGCCCCGGGACTGGCGCAACCTACGAGCAGTACTTC.

V is TRBV5-4 and J is TRBJ2-7; 16 nucleotides line up with TRBD2. The CDR3 extends over 17 amino acids. CDR1 SGHNT and CDR2 YYREEE come from the germline V gene (reference sequence). Trimming cost V 4 bases and J 4 bases; bases outside gene matches: 8. This CDR3 reads CASSPGTSGRGWYEQYF. CDR3 nucleotide sequence: TGTGCCAGCAGCCCGGGGACTAGCGGGAGGGGATGGTACGAGCAGTACTTC. The complete variable domain, with remaining parts taken from reference TRBV5-4 and TRBJ2-7, reads ETGVTQSPTHLIKTRGQQVTLRCSSQSGHNTVSWYQQALGQGPQFIFQYYREEENGRGNFPPRFSGLQFPNYSSELNVNALELDDSALYLCASSPGTSGRGWYEQYFGPGTRLTVT.

The rearrangement joins TRBV6-4 to TRBJ2-1; the D gene is possibly TRBD2 (5 bases). With 2 bases removed from V and 0 bases from J, the gap between germline ends came to 5 bases. The V gene's germline CDR1 is MRHNA and CDR2 SNTAGT. This CDR3 contains 14 residues. This chain's CDR3 is CASSDGSSYNEQFF. The CDR3 bases are TGTGCCAGCAGTGACGGGAGCTCCTACAATGAGCAGTTCTTC.

The chain carries TRBV2 and TRBJ2-7, with TRBD2 identical over 9 bases. V shed 8 bases, J shed 0 bases, and the junction held 5 bases outside the gene matches. Germline V gene lookup returns CDR1 SNHLY and CDR2 FYNNEI. The CDR3 contains 14 residues. The DNA for the CDR3 is TGTGCCAGCGTGGCGGGAGGGCCCTCCTACGAGCAGTACTTC. Translation gives CASVAGGPSYEQYF.

V and J are TRBV19 and TRBJ1-5; tentative D call: TRBD1 (6 bases). Looked up from germline, CDR1 is LNHDA and CDR2 is SQIVND (reference sequence). This CDR3 is 14 amino acids long. Trimming stripped 7 bases from V and 4 bases from J, with 14 bases between. DNA for the CDR3: TGTGCCAGTACTGCTCACAGGGAGAATCAGCCCCAGCATTTT. As protein: CASTAHRENQPQHF.

The chain couples TRBV5-8 to TRBJ1-1, with 9 bases matching TRBD1. The CDR3 is 16 amino acids. V lost 3 bases to trimming and J lost 2 bases; unmatched junction nucleotides: 8. Germline CDR1 SGHTS, CDR2 YDEGEE. Here the CDR3 reads CASSYPGTGKNTEAFF. CDR3 nucleotide sequence: TGTGCCAGCAGCTACCCCGGGACAGGGAAAAACACTGAAGCTTTCTTT.

V gene TRBV15 combines with J gene TRBJ1-4, with D maybe TRBD1 (6 bases). The CDR3 is 15 residues long. Trimming stripped 6 bases from V and 0 bases from J, with 11 bases between. The germline CDR1 and CDR2 sequences are LNHNV and YYDKDF (reference sequence). CDR3 sequence reads: CATREDSSTNEKLFF. CDR3 DNA: TGTGCCACCAGAGAGGACAGTTCAACTAATGAAAAACTGTTTTTT. The full variable domain, its missing parts supplied by reference TRBV15 and TRBJ1-4, is DAMVIQNPRYQVTQFGKPVTLSCSQTLNHNVMYWYQQKSSQAPKLLFHYYDKDFNNEADTPDNFQSRRPNTSFCFLDIRSPGLGDTAMYLCATREDSSTNEKLFFGSGTQLSVL.

This chain connects TRBV28 to TRBJ1-1; D ambiguous. Trimming took 3 bases from V and 3 from J, leaving 11 bases between them. Per germline, CDR1 MDHEN and CDR2 SYDVKM. CDR3 length: 14 residues. The chain's CDR3 is CASSFAGEDTEAFF. CDR3 nucleotides: TGTGCCAGCAGTTTCGCGGGAGAAGACACTGAAGCTTTCTTT.

The genes are TRBV29-1 and TRBJ1-1, with 8 bases that match TRBD1. CDR1 SQVTM and CDR2 ANQGSEA come from the germline V gene. There are 15 residues in the CDR3. The ends lost 6 bases at V and 3 bases at J; junction bases unmatched: 12. The CDR3 region is CSVLDYTGGYTEAFF. In DNA form, the CDR3 reads TGCAGCGTCCTGGATTATACAGGGGGGTACACTGAAGCTTTCTTT.

This clone was counted a single time. The chain uses TRBV9 and TRBJ1-2, with TRBD1 as a possible D gene (5 bases). This CDR3 region has 14 residues. CDR1 SGDLS and CDR2 YYNGEE come from the germline V gene. The germline V and J ends were trimmed by 3 bases and 0 bases, with 9 bases remaining between them. The CDR3: CASSGGASNYGYTF. Written as DNA, the CDR3 is TGTGCCAGCAGCGGCGGGGCCTCTAACTATGGCTACACCTTC.

The chain uses TRBV7-9 and TRBJ1-5, with 9 positions matching TRBD1. This CDR3 comprises 17 residues. V dropped 5 bases and J dropped 6; count of bases not matched to a gene: 14. CDR1 and CDR2 from the germline V gene are SEHNR and FQNEAQ (reference sequence). CDR3 DNA sequence: TGTGCCAGCAGCCCAGATACCGGGACAGGGCGTTTTCAGCCCCAGCATTTT. It yields the protein CASSPDTGTGRFQPQHF.

The chain carries TRBV18 and TRBJ2-3, with no clear D. Germline V lookup: CDR1 KGHSH, CDR2 LQKENI. CDR3 length: 13 residues. V was trimmed by 1 base and J by 6 bases, leaving 8 bases between them. The CDR3 region is CASSPREKDTQYF. CDR3 nucleotide sequence: TGTGCCAGCTCACCACGCGAGAAGGATACGCAGTATTTT.

The chain employs TRBV28 and TRBJ2-7; possibly TRBD2 for D (5 bases). CDR3 length: 13 amino acids. The germline V gene has CDR1 MDHEN and CDR2 SYDVKM. The V end was cut by 3 bases, the J end by 2 bases, with 8 bases between. The DNA of the CDR3 is TGTGCCAGCAGTTTGGACTCTACCTACGAGCAGTACTTC. Translation: CASSLDSTYEQYF.

The rearrangement uses TRBV11-2 and TRBJ2-7; D gene unclear. V lost 2 bases, J lost 0 bases, and 17 bases lay in between. Germline CDR1 SGHAT, CDR2 FQNNGV. This CDR3 has 17 residues. The CDR3 bases are TGTGCCAGCAGCTTAATAGGCCCGACTCGTAGCTCCTACGAGCAGTACTTC. It is translated as CASSLIGPTRSSYEQYF.

The chain links TRBV5-6 to TRBJ1-4, with D possibly matching TRBD1 (5 bases). CDR1 is SGHDT and CDR2 is YYEEEE in the germline V gene. Trimming left V 1 base short and J 7 bases short, with 20 bases between. This CDR3 is built from 17 residues. For the CDR3, the DNA is TGTGCCAGCAGCTTGTATCCCCCCGGGGGAACCGGTGAAAAACTGTTTTTT. Encoded protein: CASSLYPPGGTGEKLFF.

This clone was seen only a few times. CDR3 in DNA: TGTGCCAGCAGCTTGGCTAGAAACCCCGAGACCGGGGAGCTGTTTTTT. It codes for CASSLARNPETGELFF. The V gene is TRBV5-6, the J gene TRBJ2-2; D gene ambiguous. The CDR3 length is 16 residues. Per the germline V gene, CDR1 is SGHDT and CDR2 is YYEEEE. Trimming pared 0 bases from V and 5 bases from J, leaving 14 bases between.

V and J are TRBV27 and TRBJ2-2, with D tentatively TRBD2 (5 bases). CDR1 MNHEY and CDR2 SMNVEV come from the germline V gene (reference sequence). Trimming removed 7 bases at V and 5 bases at J, with 14 bases between. The CDR3 has 14 amino acids. CDR3 amino acids: CASTWLERTGELFF. The CDR3 bases are TGTGCCAGCACCTGGCTCGAGCGGACCGGGGAGCTGTTTTTT.

This chain links TRBV5-1 with TRBJ1-1, with a weak D call TRBD1 (6 bases). CDR3 length: 16 residues. Trimming took off 4 bases at V and 0 bases at J, with 16 bases between the two ends. Germline lookup yields CDR1 SGHRS and CDR2 YFSETQ. CDR3 sequence reads: CASSLGTPLMNTEAFF. The CDR3, as DNA: TGCGCCAGCAGCCTGGGGACACCCTTAATGAACACTGAAGCTTTCTTT. The variable domain in full, completed from reference TRBV5-1 and TRBJ1-1, reads KAGVTQTPRYLIKTRGQQVTLSCSPISGHRSVSWYQQTPGQGLQFLFEYFSETQRNKGNFPGRFSGRQFSNSRSEMNVSTLELGDSALYLCASSLGTPLMNTEAFFGQGTRLTVV.

CDR3 nucleotides: TGCAGCGTACGTCGGGGGTCGATTTGGGATACGCAGTATTTT. Protein product: CSVRRGSIWDTQYF. The V call is TRBV29-1, the J call TRBJ2-3; TRBD2 is a possible D gene (6 bases). V was clipped by 6 bases and J by 6 bases, with 19 bases between them. Per germline, CDR1 SQVTM and CDR2 ANQGSEA. The CDR3 loop spans 14 amino acids.

This clone was counted a single time. This chain joins TRBV11-3 and TRBJ2-7; D perhaps matches TRBD1 (6 bases). CDR3 length: 15 residues. Trimming removed 1 base from V and 2 bases from J, with 12 bases in between. Germline V gives CDR1 SGHNT, CDR2 YENEEA. The CDR3 coding sequence is TGTGCCAGCAGCTTAGCCCCTGGACAGACCTACGAGCAGTACTTC. Its protein product is CASSLAPGQTYEQYF.

This chain uses TRBV28 with TRBJ1-5, with 8 bases matching TRBD1. CDR3 size: 14 residues. Germline lookup yields CDR1 MDHEN and CDR2 SYDVKM. The J segment lost 5 bases and the V segment lost 8 bases, leaving 8 bases of the junction unmatched. CDR3 loop: CASLGQGIYQPQHF. In nucleotides, the CDR3 is TGTGCCAGCCTAGGACAGGGAATCTATCAGCCCCAGCATTTT.

The CDR3 here is CSVGSGGIETQYF. Here the CDR3 DNA reads TGCAGCGTCGGTTCAGGGGGCATAGAGACCCAGTACTTC. The chain joins TRBV29-1 to TRBJ2-5; 8 positions agree with TRBD1. J lost 4 bases, V lost 6 bases, and 7 bases had no gene match. The germline CDR1 and CDR2 sequences are SQVTM and ANQGSEA. This CDR3 comprises 13 residues.